This TCR beta chain was identified during a study of shared clonotypes between healthy human individuals. About the research overall: Serving as donors were two women and a few men, whose ages spanned 18 to 49. Each donor contributed plates that comprised three CD4 naive, three CD4 memory, two CD8 naive and one CD8 memory. General study findings and limits: The study sampled only blood, and tissue repertoires likely differ.

The CDR3 runs to 16 residues. Germline CDR1 reads MGHRA; CDR2 reads YSYEKL. With 3 bases clipped from V and 2 bases from J, the junction kept 6 bases outside the gene matches. Only CD45RO-negative cells positively selected for CCR7 counted as naive CD8 cells, so terminally differentiated effector memory CD45RA+ cells were excluded. To note about this clone: No antigen is known for it.

Generated by immunoSEQ multiplex PCR, the TCRdb table keeps only in-frame clones and is missing some. Of about 2.2 million clones listed, around 95% are singletons. The sample taken for sequencing was naive CD8+ T cells from PBMCs. This chain joins TRBV4-1 and TRBJ2-7; 11 nucleotides align to TRBD1. This clonotype originated in a man between 18 and 29 years old in good health. Some clones in this sample may be carry-over from other donors' samples. Here the CDR3 DNA reads TGCGCCAGCAGCCAGTATACGGGACAGGGGGCCTACGAGCAGTACTTC. This encodes CASSQYTGQGAYEQYF.